The present T cell receptor (beta chain) was sequenced within a study of T cells in Graves' hyperthyroidism and ophthalmopathy. The CDR3 is made up of 16 amino acids. Germline V gene data show CDR1 as LGHNA and CDR2 as YSLEER. V was trimmed by 0 bases and J by 4 bases, leaving 13 bases between them. Researchers amplified the TCR beta CDR3 regions from RNA transcripts. An initial round of RT-PCR targeting the TCR CDR3 relied on the HTBI primer set. MiXCR, applied by TCRdb to the multiplex PCR reads, yields one record per CDR3 protein. The repertoire holds about 500,000 distinct CDR3 sequences, with 15% to 20% as singletons. The authors deemed Graves' hyperthyroidism stable absent ophthalmopathy progression within 18 months. Clinical symptoms, serum thyroxine and TRAb, thyroid ultrasound and orbital computed tomography were used for the diagnoses. Study results and caveats: A model built on 13 V-J features separated ophthalmopathy from stable hyperthyroidism.

In its sample, this clonotype was seen a few times. Its matching antigen is unknown. What was sequenced was blood. The genes are TRBV4-3 and TRBJ1-3; D is undetermined. The sequence came from a young woman with Graves' hyperthyroidism. CDR3 in DNA: TGCGCCAGCAGCCAAGATCCTGCCAGGTCGGGAAACACCATATATTTT. Its translation is CASSQDPARSGNTIYF.